This TCR beta chain comes out of a study of cytomegalovirus exposure and HLA in healthy donors. The PCR contained 60 Vbeta and 13 Jbeta primers. In the original analysis: Among the unique TCR beta chains that a later analysis counted, about 84 million in all, roughly 11 million were shared. Method: immunoSEQ multiplex PCR; TCRdb's copy keeps in-frame clones and lacks some. V, J and clone size are those of that table, while D and trimming were read from the DNA. The sample lists 82,000 or so clones, roughly a tenth seen once, with about 24% in the top ten. V was trimmed by 0 bases and J by 3 bases, leaving 18 bases between them. The CDR3 totals 18 residues. The germline V gene encodes CDR1 SGDLS and CDR2 YYNGEE.

The sequence derives from a man aged 55 to 70 in good health and CMV-seropositive. The sample comprised PBMCs. V gene TRBV9 combines with J gene TRBJ2-2; tentatively, D is TRBD2 (8 bases). CDR3 coding DNA: TGTGCCAGCAGCGTAGGGGACGGGGGGGACAGAGACACCGGGGAGCTGTTTTTT. Translated, it gives CASSVGDGGDRDTGELFF.